The clone carrying this T cell receptor beta chain was picked up one time. Its target is unknown. The source of the sample is a study of shared clonotypes between healthy human individuals. Study results and limitations: Relative to their counterparts shared across all four donors, non-shared clonotypes exhibited diminished generation probabilities.

CD45RO-negative cells were positively selected for CCR7, leaving out terminally differentiated effector memory CD45RA+ cells. The trim removed 0 bases at V and 9 bases at J, leaving 6 bases unmatched. CDR3 length: 15 residues. Germline loops: CDR1 SNHLY, CDR2 FYNNEI. Sorted-subset replicate PCRs used about 200 ng DNA, roughly 28,000 T cell genomes. Profiled with immunoSEQ multiplex PCR; TCRdb holds only in-frame clones, not every one. The sample consists of hundreds of thousands of clones, 98% of them appearing once. This receptor was identified in a man aged 25-45 years in good health. V is TRBV2 and J is TRBJ2-1; 9 bases are a match to TRBD2. The sequencing input was naive CD8+ T cells sorted from blood. CDR3 bases: TGTGCCAGCAGTGAAGCTGATAGCGGGAGCGGTGAGCAGTTCTTC. This translates into CASSEADSGSGEQFF.